This TCR beta chain originates from a study of cytomegalovirus exposure and HLA in healthy donors. With V trimmed by 5 bases and J by 4 bases, 4 bases remained unmatched. The CDR3 runs to 13 residues. The germline V gene has CDR1 SGHNT and CDR2 YYREEE (reference sequence). General study points: A later analysis linked a missense DCLRE1C variant to TCR beta V- and J-gene trimming. An observed cluster of highly shared sequence variants was recorded as a likely sequencing artifact. Data from an earlier analysis indicated that most TCR beta V segments were productive either about 87% or about 30% of the time. Accurate HLA-A and HLA-B prediction from TCR beta sequences was reported for most subjects.

Worth noting for this clone: Its specificity is not known.

Both 60 Vbeta primers and 13 Jbeta primers went into the PCR. The assay was immunoSEQ multiplex PCR, and TCRdb's table has in-frame clones only and misses some. This sample has approximately 100,000 clones, with about 78% found just once. The specimen was PBMCs. V usage is TRBV5-4 and J usage is TRBJ1-2; 8 bases agree with TRBD1. This receptor was identified in a woman aged 40 to 50 in good health and CMV-seropositive. The CDR3 spells CASSRDRSYGYTF. For the CDR3, the DNA is TGTGCCAGCAGTCGGGACAGGAGCTATGGCTACACCTTC.